Below, 17 T cell receptor beta chains from the same sample are listed, as sequenced in a study of shared clonotypes between healthy human individuals. Assay used: immunoSEQ multiplex PCR; TCRdb lists only in-frame clones, some missing. The profile shows about 2 million clones, approximately 94% of them singletons. Naive CD8 cells lacked CD45RO, underwent positive selection for CCR7 and left out terminally differentiated effector memory CD45RA+ cells. The sequenced sample was naive CD8+ T cells sorted from blood. All receptors derive from a man younger than 30 in good health.

V usage is TRBV19 and J usage is TRBJ2-7; 7 bases align to TRBD1. Trimming cost V 5 bases and J 3 bases; bases outside gene matches: 10. CDR1 is LNHDA, CDR2 SQIVND, per germline (reference sequence). This CDR3 contains 15 residues. The CDR3 nucleotides read TGTGCCAGTAGTCCTCGACAGGGATATTACTACGAGCAGTACTTC. Protein product: CASSPRQGYYYEQYF.

This chain connects TRBV6-5 to TRBJ2-3, with a tentative D call TRBD2 (6 bases). The length of the CDR3 is 15 residues. Germline assignment: CDR1 MNHEY and CDR2 SVGAGI. V shed 6 bases and J shed 0 bases, with 13 bases lying between them. In DNA form, the CDR3 reads TGTGCCAGCAGGAAGACGCGGGGAAGCACAGATACGCAGTATTTT. Protein product: CASRKTRGSTDTQYF.

This chain connects TRBV6-6 to TRBJ1-5; 9 nucleotides match TRBD1. After removal of 0 bases from V and 6 bases from J, the junction contained 6 bases not matched to a gene. The CDR3 loop spans 16 amino acids. Looked up from germline, CDR1 is MNHNY and CDR2 is SVGAGI (reference sequence). This chain's CDR3 is CASSYSPGTGFQPQHF. CDR3 sequence (DNA): TGTGCCAGCAGTTACTCCCCCGGGACAGGGTTTCAGCCCCAGCATTTT.

The chain couples TRBV29-1 to TRBJ2-1; D unresolved. V lost 4 bases to trimming and J lost 5 bases, with 6 bases between them. The CDR3 covers 11 residues. Germline assignment: CDR1 SQVTM and CDR2 ANQGSEA. CDR3 sequence: CSVGHDNEQFF. The CDR3 nucleotides read TGCAGCGTTGGTCACGACAATGAGCAGTTCTTC.

As regards this clone: The same CDR3 also results from other DNA sequences found in this sample. The CDR3 region is CASSTGTGIYEQYF. The CDR3 nucleotides are TGTGCCAGCAGCACAGGGACGGGCATCTACGAGCAGTACTTC. This chain links TRBV7-9 with TRBJ2-7; D might be TRBD1 (6 bases). CDR3 length: 14 residues. The V end lost 5 bases, the J end lost 3 bases, and 14 bases lay between the germline ends. Germline CDR1 and CDR2: SEHNR and FQNEAQ (reference sequence).

CDR3 in DNA: TGTGCCTGGACCCCGGGGGGCAGTGAAGCTTTCTTT. Encoded protein: CAWTPGGSEAFF. The J gene is TRBJ1-1, the V gene TRBV30; the D gene is possibly TRBD1 (6 bases). Germline V gene lookup returns CDR1 GTSNPN and CDR2 SVGIG (reference sequence). This CDR3 spans 12 amino acids. Trimming shortened V by 4 bases and J by 7 bases, and 13 bases separated the two germline ends.

The rearrangement links TRBV5-6 to TRBJ2-7, with D possibly TRBD1 on 5 matching bases. The germline gives CDR1 SGHDT, CDR2 YYEEEE. The ends were cut back, 0 bases at V and 0 bases at J, with 19 bases in the middle. This CDR3 spans 18 amino acids. The CDR3 DNA is TGTGCCAGCAGCTTGGGTCCCCCCGGACAAGAAAGCTCCTACGAGCAGTACTTC. It yields the protein CASSLGPPGQESSYEQYF.

CDR3: CASSPGGVDYGYTF. DNA for the CDR3: TGTGCCAGCTCACCAGGGGGCGTCGACTATGGCTACACCTTC. The chain employs TRBV18 and TRBJ1-2; D might be TRBD1 (6 bases). V was trimmed by 2 bases and J by 3 bases, leaving 10 bases between them. Germline V gene lookup returns CDR1 KGHSH and CDR2 LQKENI. This CDR3 region has 14 residues.

The CDR3 nucleotides read TGCGCCAGCAGGTCCGGGGACAGGGACTATGGCTACACCTTC. It is translated as CASRSGDRDYGYTF. The chain is built from TRBV4-1 and TRBJ1-2; TRBD1 aligns across 9 bases. This CDR3 is built from 14 residues. The germline V gene has CDR1 MGHRA and CDR2 YSYEKL. With V trimmed by 6 bases and J by 3 bases, 5 bases remained unmatched.

The rearrangement uses TRBV9 and TRBJ1-6; 9 nucleotides agree with TRBD1. After removal of 4 bases from V and 9 bases from J, the junction contained 5 bases not matched to a gene. Germline lookup yields CDR1 SGDLS and CDR2 YYNGEE. CDR3 length: 14 residues. The CDR3: CASSTGQGVSPLHF. Written as DNA, the CDR3 is TGTGCCAGCAGCACGGGACAGGGAGTTTCACCCCTCCACTTT.

The chain combines TRBV9 with TRBJ2-1; D is undetermined. CDR1 and CDR2 (germline): SGDLS, YYNGEE. The CDR3 runs 13 residues. V was shortened by 4 bases and J by 0 bases, with 5 bases between the two germline ends. CDR3 nucleotide sequence: TGTGCCAGCAGCCGACACTCCTACAATGAGCAGTTCTTC. It codes for CASSRHSYNEQFF.

Points on this clone: The junction departs from germline at one end; a sequencing error may be responsible. The V call is TRBV7-9, the J call TRBJ2-5, with D uncertain. The CDR3 runs 13 residues. Germline values: CDR1 SEHNR, CDR2 FQNEAQ (reference sequence). CDR3 coding DNA: TGTACCAGCAGCTCGCTTACCCAAGAGACCCAGTACTTC. This translates into CTSSSLTQETQYF.

The rearrangement links TRBV5-1 to TRBJ2-7; 15 bases are a match to TRBD2. This CDR3 has 18 residues. CDR1 and CDR2 (germline): SGHRS, YFSETQ. The trim removed 4 bases at V and 1 base at J, leaving 9 bases unmatched. DNA of the CDR3: TGCGCCAGCAGCCTCGCCGGACTAGCGGGAGGGCGATCCTACGAGCAGTACTTC. It is translated as CASSLAGLAGGRSYEQYF.

This clone was counted once. This rearrangement joins TRBV7-9 to TRBJ1-1; no reliable D call. V lost 4 bases to trimming and J lost 7 bases, with 13 bases between them. CDR3 length equals 13 residues. Looked up from germline, CDR1 is SEHNR and CDR2 is FQNEAQ (reference sequence). The CDR3 is CASSSPGRDEAFF. CDR3 bases: TGTGCCAGCAGCTCCCCCGGCAGAGATGAAGCTTTCTTT. The variable domain in full, with the rest retrieved from reference TRBV7-9 and TRBJ1-1, is DTGVSQNPRHKITKRGQNVTFRCDPISEHNRLYWYRQTLGQGPEFLTYFQNEAQLEKSRLLSDRFSAERPKGSFSTLEIQRTEQGDSAMYLCASSSPGRDEAFFGQGTRLTVV.

V is TRBV10-2 and J is TRBJ2-2, with D maybe TRBD2 (5 bases). The CDR3 extends over 13 amino acids. Germline values: CDR1 WSHSY, CDR2 SAAADI. Trimming took 6 bases from V and 5 from J, leaving 10 bases between them. CDR3 sequence: CASRAGGTGELFF. The CDR3 coding sequence is TGCGCCAGCAGGGCTGGAGGTACCGGGGAGCTGTTTTTT.

To note about this clone: Other nucleotide sequences from this sample produce the same CDR3. The chain recombines TRBV6-5 with TRBJ2-1; maybe TRBD1 (5 bases). V lost 2 bases and J 4 bases, leaving 12 bases between the germline ends. There are 15 residues in the CDR3. Germline loops: CDR1 MNHEY, CDR2 SVGAGI. The CDR3 here is CASSYGQGWYNEQFF. CDR3 DNA sequence: TGTGCCAGCAGTTACGGCCAGGGATGGTACAATGAGCAGTTCTTC.

V gene TRBV2 combines with J gene TRBJ2-7; 14 bases align to TRBD2. This CDR3 spans 19 amino acids. Germline CDR1 is SNHLY and CDR2 is FYNNEI. The J segment lost 1 base and the V segment lost 0 bases, leaving 8 bases of the junction unmatched. The DNA of the CDR3 is TGTGCCAGCAGTGAAGCGCTTTTCGGGACTAGCGGGAGTTCCTACGAGCAGTACTTC. Translation: CASSEALFGTSGSSYEQYF.